The rows below give T cell receptor beta chains drawn from one sample of a study of blood T cell repertoires in COVID-19. TCRdb's table, derived via immunoSEQ multiplex PCR, lists solely in-frame clones and lacks some. The data hold 200,000 to 300,000 clones, with approximately 86% observed a single time. Sequenced sample: peripheral blood. The receptors were sampled from a woman aged 55-75 years with COVID-19, enrolled during active disease. The CDR3 runs from the conserved cysteine through the conserved F or W. A D gene is named only where the DNA matches it firmly. Only some rows state a clone size, as once, few, many or a class for expanded clones.

>17|-|TRBV19|TRBJ1-5|-
TGTGCCAGTAGTATGGTCGCTGGGTCGGCCGGAGGGCAGCCCCAGCATTTT
CASSMVAGSAGGQPQHF
>13|-|TRBV5-4|TRBJ2-7|once
TGTGCCAGCAGCCCAATGGGCGCCTACGAGCAGTACTTC
CASSPMGAYEQYF
>17|TRBD2|TRBV5-6|TRBJ2-2|-
TGTGCCAGCAGCTCCACTAGCGGGAGGGTTTGGACCGGGGAGCTGTTTTTT
CASSSTSGRVWTGELFF
>15|TRBD1|TRBV2|TRBJ1-2|-
TGTGCCAGCACTCGCGTTGGGACAGGGACCTTTGGCTACACCTTC
CASTRVGTGTFGYTF
>16|TRBD1|TRBV24-1|TRBJ1-1|-
TGTGCCACCTCCCCGGGGACAGGCAAAATGAACACTGAAGCTTTCTTT
CATSPGTGKMNTEAFF
>15|TRBD2|TRBV30|TRBJ2-7|-
TGTGCCTGGAGCCCCGGGACTAGCGGATTCTACGAGCAGTACTTC
CAWSPGTSGFYEQYF
>12|TRBD1|TRBV24-1|TRBJ1-2|few
TGTGCCACCAGTAGGCAGGGGGATGGCTACACCTTC
CATSRQGDGYTF
>15|TRBD1|TRBV19|TRBJ1-4|-
TGTGCCAGTAGTGGGGACAGGGCAACTAATGAAAAACTGTTTTTT
CASSGDRATNEKLFF
>15|TRBD2|TRBV11-3|TRBJ2-7|-
TGTGCCAGCAGCTTCGGACTAGCGGGATACTACGAGCAGTACTTC
CASSFGLAGYYEQYF
>15|-|TRBV9|TRBJ2-1|few
TGTGCCAGCAGCGTAGGAGGGGGAACTTACAATGAGCAGTTCTTC
CASSVGGGTYNEQFF
>15|TRBD1|TRBV27|TRBJ1-4|-
TGTGCCAGCAGTTTAAGGGGACAGGGCTACGAAAAACTGTTTTTT
CASSLRGQGYEKLFF
>14|TRBD1|TRBV6-5|TRBJ1-2|-
TGTGCCAGCACCGGCGGACAGGGTAACTATGGCTACACCTTC
CASTGGQGNYGYTF
>15|TRBD1|TRBV30|TRBJ1-6|-
TGTGCCTGGATCCGCGGGGACAGGGATAATTCACCCCTCCACTTT
CAWIRGDRDNSPLHF
>15|-|TRBV4-3|TRBJ1-4|-
TGCGCCAGCAGCCAAAACAGGGCTGCCGGCGAAAAACTGTTTTTT
CASSQNRAAGEKLFF
>17|TRBD2|TRBV9|TRBJ2-2|-
TGTGCCAGCAGCGTTCAACCTAGCGGGAAAAACACCGGGGAGCTGTTTTTT
CASSVQPSGKNTGELFF
>15|TRBD1|TRBV5-6|TRBJ1-2|-
TGTGCCAGCAGCTTCCGCACGACAGGGTACTATGGCTACACCTTC
CASSFRTTGYYGYTF
>16|TRBD1|TRBV28|TRBJ1-2|-
TGTGCCAGCAGTTTAGGAGGACAGGGGGTCTTCTATGGCTACACCTTC
CASSLGGQGVFYGYTF
>16|TRBD2|TRBV27|TRBJ2-2|-
TGTGCCAGCAGTACACCGGGACTAGCGGGTACCGGGGAGCTGTTTTTT
CASSTPGLAGTGELFF
>17|-|TRBV6-4|TRBJ1-2|-
TGTGCCAGCAGTGTAAATCCCCCCTCCGGGACAATATATGGCTACACCTTC
CASSVNPPSGTIYGYTF
>13|-|TRBV6-1|TRBJ1-2|-
TGTGCCAGCAGTGAGCAAACAGGGTCCGGCTACACCTTC
CASSEQTGSGYTF
>12|TRBD2|TRBV2|TRBJ2-3|-
TGTGCCAGCGGGAGGGGCACAGATACGCAGTATTTT
CASGRGTDTQYF
>14|-|TRBV6-5|TRBJ1-1|-
TGTGCCAGCAGTTACAGGATATCTTCGCCAGGGGCTTTCTTT
CASSYRISSPGAFF
>16|-|TRBV7-9|TRBJ1-5|-
TGTGCCAGCAGCTTACCGTTAAACAGGGGCAATCAGCCCCAGCATTTT
CASSLPLNRGNQPQHF
>13|-|TRBV12-3/TRBV12-4|TRBJ2-5|-
TGTGCCAGCAGTACGGGGGTTTTAGAGACCCAGTACTTC
CASSTGVLETQYF
>15|TRBD2|TRBV9|TRBJ2-5|-
TGTGCCAGCAGCGTAGGCGGGAGGGGGGGAGAGACCCAGTACTTC
CASSVGGRGGETQYF
>13|-|TRBV20-1|TRBJ1-1|-
TGCAGTGCTAGTAGCGGGGGGAGTTGGGAAGCTTTCTTT
CSASSGGSWEAFF
>15|-|TRBV19|TRBJ2-2|few
TGTGCCAGCCAGACAGGACCTAGTAACACCGGGGAGCTGTTTTTT
CASQTGPSNTGELFF
>17|TRBD2|TRBV24-1|TRBJ2-2|few
TGTGCCACCAGTGCCCTGACTAGCGGGAGTAGTACCGGGGAGCTGTTTTTT
CATSALTSGSSTGELFF
>17|-|TRBV10-3|TRBJ2-2|-
TGTGCCATCAGTGAGCCGCAAGGGGGATTTAACACCGGGGAGCTGTTTTTT
CAISEPQGGFNTGELFF
>15|TRBD1|TRBV18|TRBJ2-7|-
TGTGCCAGCTCTAAGAGCGGGACAGGGGGCTACGAGCAGTACTTC
CASSKSGTGGYEQYF
>14|TRBD1|TRBV6-5|TRBJ2-5|-
TGTGCCAGCAGTAACAGGGGGCTGGGGGAGACCCAGTACTTC
CASSNRGLGETQYF
>16|TRBD1|TRBV15|TRBJ2-4|once
TGTGCCACCAGCAGAGAGCGACAGGGTGGCAAAAACATTCAGTACTTC
CATSRERQGGKNIQYF
>14|-|TRBV9|TRBJ2-1|-
TGTGCCAGCAGCGTAAGTTGGCTGGGCCATGAGCAGTTCTTC
CASSVSWLGHEQFF
>14|TRBD1|TRBV18|TRBJ1-1|-
TGTGCCAGCTCACTCGGACAGGCTGGGGCTGAAGCTTTCTTT
CASSLGQAGAEAFF
>12|-|TRBV5-1|TRBJ2-1|-
TGCGCCAGCAGCTTGGCAGGCTCTGAGCAGTTCTTC
CASSLAGSEQFF